One sample yielded the 15 T cell receptor beta chains listed below, sequenced in a study of shared clonotypes between healthy human individuals. Sequencing was performed with immunoSEQ multiplex PCR; in TCRdb, only in-frame clones are kept and a portion is missing. The data show some 2.3 million clones, 93% seen once. Sequencing was carried out using naive CD4+ T cells from PBMCs. The subset: CD45RA+ positively selected. These receptors came from a young man in good health. Some clones in this sample may be carry-over from other donors' samples.

This clone has just one count. This chain uses TRBV28 with TRBJ1-2; D gene uncertain. CDR3 length: 13 residues. CDR1 MDHEN and CDR2 SYDVKM come from the germline V gene. Trimming left V 8 bases short and J 2 bases short, with 12 bases between. The CDR3: CASYPPGNYGYTF. CDR3 DNA: TGTGCCAGCTACCCTCCCGGGAACTATGGCTACACCTTC.

The chain recombines TRBV7-2 with TRBJ2-1; D is perhaps TRBD2 (6 bases). The CDR3 runs 16 residues. Trimming took 1 base from V and 0 from J, leaving 10 bases between them. CDR1 SGHTA and CDR2 FQGNSA come from the germline V gene. CDR3 loop: CASSLVGGLSYNEQFF. DNA of the CDR3: TGTGCCAGCAGCTTAGTTGGGGGACTCTCCTACAATGAGCAGTTCTTC.

V and J are TRBV5-1 and TRBJ2-1, with 13 bases lining up with TRBD2. Germline CDR1 and CDR2: SGHRS and YFSETQ. The CDR3 is 15 residues long. The J segment lost 8 bases and the V segment lost 4 bases, leaving 6 bases of the junction unmatched. The chain's CDR3 is CASSPQGLAGDEQFF. Here the CDR3 DNA reads TGCGCCAGCAGCCCCCAAGGACTAGCGGGAGATGAGCAGTTCTTC. The full variable domain, in which reference TRBV5-1 and TRBJ2-1 provide the parts outside the CDR3, is KAGVTQTPRYLIKTRGQQVTLSCSPISGHRSVSWYQQTPGQGLQFLFEYFSETQRNKGNFPGRFSGRQFSNSRSEMNVSTLELGDSALYLCASSPQGLAGDEQFFGPGTRLTVL.

This CDR3 reads CASSPRQGDSYEQYF. CDR3 DNA: TGTGCCAGCAGCCCGAGACAGGGAGACTCCTACGAGCAGTACTTC. This rearrangement joins TRBV11-2 to TRBJ2-7; 7 bases align to TRBD1. Germline V gene lookup returns CDR1 SGHAT and CDR2 FQNNGV. J was trimmed by 0 bases and V by 5 bases; bases with no gene match: 7. This CDR3 is built from 15 residues. The whole variable domain, remainder taken from reference TRBV11-2 and TRBJ2-7, is EAGVAQSPRYKIIEKRQSVAFWCNPISGHATLYWYQQILGQGPKLLIQFQNNGVVDDSQLPKDRFSAERLKGVDSTLKIQPAKLEDSAVYLCASSPRQGDSYEQYFGPGTRLTVT.

In the case of this clone: Other DNA sequences in this specimen translate into the identical CDR3. This chain uses TRBV5-1 with TRBJ2-6; D ambiguous. Germline assignment: CDR1 SGHRS and CDR2 YFSETQ. V lost 0 bases, J lost 0 bases, and 4 bases lay in between. The CDR3 totals 15 residues. The CDR3 here is CASSLADSGANVLTF. The CDR3 bases are TGCGCCAGCAGCTTGGCAGACTCTGGGGCCAACGTCCTGACTTTC.

The rearrangement uses TRBV6-6 and TRBJ1-5; possibly TRBD1 for D (5 bases). Looked up from germline, CDR1 is MNHNY and CDR2 is SVGAGI (reference sequence). The CDR3 consists of 13 residues. V lost 2 bases, J lost 10 bases, and 12 bases lay in between. The CDR3 loop reads CASSYGEGTPQHF. CDR3 coding DNA: TGTGCCAGCAGTTACGGAGAGGGGACCCCCCAGCATTTT.

The V and J genes are TRBV18 and TRBJ2-1; D is possibly TRBD2 (6 bases). The germline V and J ends were trimmed by 1 base and 8 bases, with 15 bases remaining between them. There are 15 residues in the CDR3. The germline gives CDR1 KGHSH, CDR2 LQKENI. CDR3 sequence (DNA): TGTGCCAGCTCACCACAGCGGGTATTCGGCGATGAGCAGTTCTTC. It is translated as CASSPQRVFGDEQFF.

The V gene is TRBV5-1, the J gene TRBJ2-1; perhaps TRBD1 as D (5 bases). V shed 0 bases and J shed 7 bases, with 20 bases lying between them. CDR1 SGHRS and CDR2 YFSETQ come from the germline V gene. CDR3 length: 17 amino acids. The CDR3 DNA reads TGCGCCAGCAGCTTGGCCACCGGTGTGGACATGGGGAATGAGCAGTTCTTC. Its protein is CASSLATGVDMGNEQFF.

This rearrangement joins TRBV4-3 to TRBJ2-3; 7 bases match TRBD2. V was pared by 4 bases and J by 1 base, with 14 bases of the junction left unmatched. The CDR3 runs to 18 residues. Germline V CDR1 and CDR2: LGHNA, YSLEER. CDR3 DNA: TGCGCCAGCAGCCGGATAAGGGAAAGCGGGATTCGCACAGATACGCAGTATTTT. Its protein product is CASSRIRESGIRTDTQYF.

In its sample, this clone was seen once. V gene TRBV29-1 combines with J gene TRBJ2-7; no definite D call. Between the trimmed V and J ends, which lost 0 bases and 5 bases, there was a span of 14 bases. The CDR3 is made up of 14 amino acids. Germline V gene lookup returns CDR1 SQVTM and CDR2 ANQGSEA. In DNA, the CDR3 is TGCAGCGTTGAAGATGTTAGCCTAAAGGACGAGCAGTACTTC. Protein product: CSVEDVSLKDEQYF.

Only one count was recorded for this clone. Other nucleotide sequences in the sample specify the same CDR3. The chain joins TRBV5-1 to TRBJ2-1; D uncertain. The germline CDR1 and CDR2 sequences are SGHRS and YFSETQ. The CDR3 length is 13 residues. Trimming took 0 bases from V and 6 from J, leaving 7 bases between them. CDR3 bases: TGCGCCAGCAGCTTGGTTCCTAGCAATGAGCAGTTCTTC. Its translation: CASSLVPSNEQFF.

The chain uses TRBV7-8 and TRBJ1-1; tentative D call: TRBD1 (6 bases). Germline CDR1 and CDR2: SGHVS and FQNEAQ. The CDR3 loop spans 14 amino acids. Trimming shortened V by 5 bases and J by 5 bases, and 15 bases separated the two germline ends. DNA for the CDR3: TGTGCCAGCAGCGGACCCGAGGGGGGGACTGAAGCTTTCTTT. Translation gives CASSGPEGGTEAFF. Drawing the rest from reference TRBV7-8 and TRBJ1-1, the complete variable domain is GAGVSQSPRYKVAKRGQDVALRCDPISGHVSLFWYQQALGQGPEFLTYFQNEAQLDKSGLPSDRFFAERPEGSVSTLKIQRTQQEDSAVYLCASSGPEGGTEAFFGQGTRLTVV.

The chain is built from TRBV14 and TRBJ1-1; possibly TRBD1 for D (5 bases). The CDR3 is 15 residues long. Germline-derived CDR1 and CDR2 are SGHDN and FVKESK. V was pared by 1 base and J by 11 bases, with 20 bases between. This CDR3 reads CASSQALGAHGGAFF. In DNA, the CDR3 is TGTGCCAGCAGCCAAGCCCTCGGGGCACATGGAGGGGCTTTCTTT.

The chain carries TRBV30 and TRBJ1-1, with D perhaps matching TRBD1 (5 bases). V dropped 2 bases and J dropped 3 bases, with 13 bases sitting between them. The CDR3 sequence is 14 residues long. Germline V lookup: CDR1 GTSNPN, CDR2 SVGIG (reference sequence). CDR3 residues: CAWSLGRSYTEAFF. As DNA, the CDR3 is TGTGCCTGGAGTTTGGGACGGAGCTACACTGAAGCTTTCTTT.

V and J are TRBV7-9 and TRBJ1-2; D is undetermined. The CDR3 contains 13 residues. The germline CDR1 and CDR2 sequences are SEHNR and FQNEAQ (reference sequence). Trimming shortened V by 4 bases and J by 5 bases, and 11 bases separated the two germline ends. The chain's CDR3 is CASSWVAPYGYTF. Written as DNA, the CDR3 is TGTGCCAGCAGCTGGGTCGCCCCTTATGGCTACACCTTC.